This T cell receptor (beta chain) was profiled in a study of blood T cell repertoires in COVID-19 (dated by TCRdb to the early 2020s). With respect to the entire study: Collaborator samples came from the United States, Italy and Spain and covered acute and convalescent phases of COVID-19. The prospective study material was composed of cDNA or gDNA derived from T cells, B-cell-depleted T cells, or PBMCs. The dataset comprised deeply sampled blood TCRbeta repertoires from subjects exposed to, actively infected with, or recovered from COVID-19. A freely available public database, intended as a resource for researchers studying the immune response to SARS-CoV-2, is where the repertoires were released. Samples were obtained from the ongoing ImmuneRACE study (first 160 participants) and from 1,254 subjects provided by 6 global collaborators. A de-identified subject ID, COVID-19 status, age in years and sex were almost always included in the sample metadata. Where available, HLA class I and class II types were taken from metadata supplied by the sample provider and were not determined by assay-based typing. Summary of the overall study and its limitations: How much clinical and demographic metadata was included differed by source and by participant, and the metadata was provided uncurated.

Regarding this clone: This receptor's antigen is unknown. No clone much larger than this one lies a single base away; base qualities are absent.

CDR1 and CDR2, looked up from the germline V gene, are KGHSH and LQKENI. The cysteine opens and the phenylalanine closes a CDR3 of 14 amino acids. The DNA shown is the 42-base CDR3, in frame from base 1. The V and J ends are trimmed by 3 bases and 5 bases, leaving 14 bases between them. The immunoSEQ Assay, a bias-controlled multiplex PCR, was used to amplify TCRbeta CDR3 regions from genomic DNA. The original pipeline was this. The number of nucleated cells in each sample was estimated by amplification of reference gene primers within the assay. To quantify the absolute abundance of each unique TCRbeta CDR3 rearrangement, sequence reads were collapsed and filtered. For each sample, productive Simpson clonality was calculated as the square root of Simpson's diversity index over productive rearrangements. In its TCRdb copy, this immuneACCESS table keeps in-frame sequences only and misses some clones. Where compared with another copy, unresolved V genes explain less than half of these, and the others have no known cause. That table furnishes V, J and clone size, whereas the DNA furnished D and trimming. For this sample there are nearly 350,000 clones; about nine tenths appear just once. The ten top clones hold about 7% of the sample.

At one collaborating source in Seattle, patients were enrolled during active infection and were followed longitudinally through the course of disease. The collaborating institutions used their own protocols to collect whole blood in K2EDTA tubes. For TCRbeta analysis, collaborators shipped samples in one of three forms: frozen whole blood, isolated PBMCs, or DNA extracted from either of those sample types. This clonotype originated in a woman between 65 and 79 years old with COVID-19, enrolled during active disease. Rearrangement joined TRBV18 to TRBJ2-7, with no confident D gene call. What was sequenced was peripheral blood. CDR3 loop: CASSPRGWADEQYF. The DNA sequence reads TGTGCCAGCTCACCCCGTGGGTGGGCAGACGAGCAGTACTTC.